The 20 T cell receptor beta chains given below trace back to one sample, sequenced in a study of blood T cell repertoires in COVID-19. Profiled with immunoSEQ multiplex PCR; TCRdb holds only in-frame clones, not every one. The sample lists over 600,000 clones, about 90% occurring once. The specimen sequenced was peripheral blood. The origin of the receptors is a woman aged 18 to 35 with acute or convalescent COVID-19.

The J gene is TRBJ2-7, the V gene TRBV12-3 or TRBV12-4; the D gene is possibly TRBD2 (5 bases). This CDR3 is 13 amino acids long. V lost 8 bases and J lost 2, with 13 bases in between. CDR3 sequence reads: CASLRAGTYEQYF. The DNA for the CDR3 is TGTGCCAGCTTGAGGGCCGGTACCTACGAGCAGTACTTC.

This chain uses TRBV3-1 (or the pseudogene TRBV3-2) with TRBJ1-5; 8 bases are a match to TRBD1. The CDR3 has 14 amino acids. V shed 5 bases and J 7 bases; nucleotides not matched to a gene: 7. Germline assignment: CDR1 LGHDT and CDR2 YNNKEL (reference sequence). The CDR3 region has the DNA TGTGCCAGCAGCTCTGACAGGGGAGGGCAGCCCCAGCATTTT. Translated: CASSSDRGGQPQHF.

The V and J genes are TRBV5-1 and TRBJ2-3; weak D call: TRBD2 (6 bases). The V gene's germline CDR1 is SGHRS and CDR2 YFSETQ. Between the trimmed V and J ends, which lost 10 bases and 4 bases, there was a span of 22 bases. This CDR3 spans 15 amino acids. This CDR3 reads CASRERGTLADTQYF. CDR3 in DNA: TGCGCCTCCCGGGAGAGGGGAACATTGGCAGATACGCAGTATTTT.

J is TRBJ2-6 and V is TRBV21-1; the table calls TRBD1, which could not be checked here. TRBV21-1 is recorded as a pseudogene. CDR3 length equals 17 residues. The CDR3 region is CASSLRDRDSGANVLTF. CDR3 DNA sequence: TGTGCCAGCAGCCTCCGGGACAGGGACTCTGGGGCCAACGTCCTGACTTTC.

The chain combines TRBV27 with TRBJ2-1, with TRBD1 matching 7 bases. The CDR3 loop spans 15 amino acids. With 10 bases clipped from V and 3 bases from J, the junction kept 12 bases outside the gene matches. CDR1 MNHEY and CDR2 SMNVEV come from the germline V gene (reference sequence). CDR3 DNA sequence: TGTGCCACCCGCGTCCCGGGACAGAACTACAATGAGCAGTTCTTC. It codes for CATRVPGQNYNEQFF.

This chain joins TRBV27 and TRBJ1-5, with TRBD1 identical over 9 bases. Trimming removed 4 bases from V and 4 bases from J; junction bases left unmatched: 5. Germline V gene data show CDR1 as MNHEY and CDR2 as SMNVEV (reference sequence). CDR3 length: 15 amino acids. CDR3 DNA sequence: TGTGCCAGCAGTTCAAGACAGGGGGTAAATCAGCCCCAGCATTTT. The encoded protein is CASSSRQGVNQPQHF.

The chain employs TRBV18 and TRBJ1-4, with 7 bases identical to TRBD1. The CDR3 loop spans 14 amino acids. With V trimmed by 3 bases and J by 5 bases, 3 bases remained unmatched. Germline CDR1 and CDR2: KGHSH and LQKENI. DNA of the CDR3: TGTGCCAGCTCACCCCCGGACAGGAATGAAAAACTGTTTTTT. Residues: CASSPPDRNEKLFF. Combining the CDR3 with reference TRBV18 and TRBJ1-4 gives the whole variable domain NAGVMQNPRHLVRRRGQEARLRCSPMKGHSHVYWYRQLPEEGLKFMVYLQKENIIDESGMPKERFSAEFPKEGPSILRIQQVVRGDSAAYFCASSPPDRNEKLFFGSGTQLSVL.

This clone was picked up one time. The chain recombines TRBV2 with TRBJ2-1, with TRBD1 identical over 7 bases. V lost 6 bases and J lost 0; bases outside the gene matches: 5. This CDR3 contains 15 residues. Germline V gives CDR1 SNHLY, CDR2 FYNNEI. CDR3 loop: CASRNRGGSYNEQFF. DNA for the CDR3: TGTGCCAGCAGGAACAGGGGTGGCTCCTACAATGAGCAGTTCTTC.

The chain has TRBV30 and TRBJ1-6, with TRBD1 identical over 8 bases. The CDR3 consists of 17 residues. V was clipped by 3 bases and J by 4 bases; unmatched bases: 11. The germline gives CDR1 GTSNPN, CDR2 SVGIG (reference sequence). CDR3 residues: CAWRARIGQGYNSPLHF. The CDR3 coding sequence is TGTGCCTGGAGGGCCAGAATCGGACAGGGATATAATTCACCCCTCCACTTT.

The chain joins TRBV7-3 to TRBJ2-1, with D hard to call. Trimming removed 5 bases at V and 14 bases at J, with 4 bases between. Germline CDR1 reads SGHTA; CDR2 reads FQGTGA. This CDR3 is built from 8 residues. CDR3: CASSQEFF. The CDR3 DNA is TGTGCCAGCAGCCAGGAGTTCTTC.

The chain combines TRBV5-8 with TRBJ1-2, with TRBD1 identical over 8 bases. Germline V gene sequence: CDR1 SGHTS, CDR2 YDEGEE. The J segment lost 0 bases and the V segment lost 0 bases, leaving 10 bases of the junction unmatched. The CDR3 spans 18 residues. The CDR3 DNA reads TGTGCCAGCAGCTTGGCTCCGGACAGGGTGCGATCTAACTATGGCTACACCTTC. This gives the protein CASSLAPDRVRSNYGYTF. The variable domain in full, completed from reference TRBV5-8 and TRBJ1-2, reads EAGVTQSPTHLIKTRGQQATLRCSPISGHTSVYWYQQALGLGLQFLLWYDEGEERNRGNFPPRFSGRQFPNYSSELNVNALELEDSALYLCASSLAPDRVRSNYGYTFGSGTRLTVV.

The gene calls are TRBV6-2 or TRBV6-3 and TRBJ2-3; tentatively, D is TRBD1 (6 bases). CDR1 and CDR2 (germline): MNHEY, SVGEGT. There are 14 residues in the CDR3. Trimming stripped 2 bases from V and 5 bases from J, with 11 bases between. CDR3 in DNA: TGTGCCAGCAGTTACGCAACAGGGCGAGATACGCAGTATTTT. This translates into CASSYATGRDTQYF.

This sequence joins TRBV30 and TRBJ2-1; TRBD2 aligns across 12 bases. Per the germline V gene, CDR1 is GTSNPN and CDR2 is SVGIG (reference sequence). The CDR3 spans 14 residues. J gave up 10 bases and V 8 bases, and 12 bases lay outside the gene matches. This CDR3 is CAGEALAGGREQFF. In DNA form, the CDR3 reads TGTGCCGGGGAGGCCCTAGCGGGGGGGCGAGAGCAGTTCTTC.

The gene calls are TRBV9 and TRBJ2-3; TRBD2 agrees at 7 bases. V lost 0 bases to trimming and J lost 4 bases; unmatched junction nucleotides: 8. There are 16 residues in the CDR3. Germline CDR1 and CDR2: SGDLS and YYNGEE. The CDR3 nucleotides are TGTGCCAGCAGCGTAGCTTCCCAGCGGGGTTCAGATACGCAGTATTTT. It codes for CASSVASQRGSDTQYF.

The V and J genes are TRBV9 and TRBJ1-2; D not certain. Germline-derived CDR1 and CDR2 are SGDLS and YYNGEE. With 3 bases removed from V and 4 bases from J, the gap between germline ends came to 7 bases. CDR3 length: 12 residues. DNA of the CDR3: TGTGCCAGCAGCGGGGAGATCTATGGCTACACCTTC. Its protein product is CASSGEIYGYTF.

The gene calls are TRBV7-9 and TRBJ1-1, with a weak D call TRBD1 (5 bases). CDR3 size: 14 residues. Per the germline V gene, CDR1 is SEHNR and CDR2 is FQNEAQ (reference sequence). Trimming removed 4 bases from V and 5 bases from J, with 14 bases in between. The CDR3 nucleotides read TGTGCCAGCAGCTGGGGCGGGGGGGATACTGAAGCTTTCTTT. Translated, it gives CASSWGGGDTEAFF.

The DNA of the CDR3 is TGTGCCAGCAGTTACCAGGACTCCCCCAATGAGCAGTTCTTC. It encodes CASSYQDSPNEQFF. This chain links TRBV6-5 with TRBJ2-1; D perhaps matches TRBD2 (5 bases). The length of the CDR3 is 14 residues. V was pared by 2 bases and J by 6 bases, with 11 bases between. CDR1 is MNHEY and CDR2 is SVGAGI in the germline V gene.

The CDR3, as DNA: TGCGCCAGCAGCCGGAACAGGGAAATAGATACGCAGTATTTT. Protein product: CASSRNREIDTQYF. The chain employs TRBV10-2 and TRBJ2-3; weak D call: TRBD1 (6 bases). Germline V CDR1 and CDR2: WSHSY, SAAADI. V lost 6 bases, J lost 5 bases, and 15 bases lay in between. The CDR3 is 14 amino acids.

The chain employs TRBV23-1 and TRBJ2-7; 9 bases fit TRBD1. TRBV23-1 is treated as an ORF (open reading frame) with a function not yet certain. Trimming took 3 bases from V and 7 from J; bases not matched to a gene: 13. The CDR3 covers 16 residues. The CDR3 is CASSHSKDRGTGEQYF. The CDR3 DNA follows: TGCGCCAGCAGTCACTCGAAGGACAGGGGAACGGGTGAGCAGTACTTC.

Points on this clone: The sample carries other DNA sequences with the same CDR3. CDR3 DNA sequence: TGTGCCAGTAGTATCGCGGGGTACGAGCAGTACTTC. It codes for CASSIAGYEQYF. This chain joins TRBV19 and TRBJ2-7; D might be TRBD2 (6 bases). Deletions cut 3 bases from V and 4 bases from J, with 7 bases between. Germline CDR1 reads LNHDA; CDR2 reads SQIVND (reference sequence). The CDR3 covers 12 residues. Looking up the rest from reference TRBV19 and TRBJ2-7 gives the full variable domain: DGGITQSPKYLFRKEGQNVTLSCEQNLNHDAMYWYRQDPGQGLRLIYYSQIVNDFQKGDIAEGYSVSREKKESFPLTVTSAQKNPTAFYLCASSIAGYEQYFGPGTRLTVT.